These 4 T cell receptor beta chains came from one sample sequenced in a study of OX40 agonist ivuxolimab in advanced cancers. Libraries were prepared by immunoSEQ multiplex PCR; TCRdb keeps only in-frame clonotypes and omits some of them. The sample holds some 86,000 clones, more than 85% seen once. The sample in question was CD4+ or CD8+ T cells sorted from blood, obtained in a trial of the OX40 agonist ivuxolimab. The receptors were sampled from an adult with an advanced solid tumor such as melanoma, head and neck, liver or kidney cancer.

This chain joins TRBV28 and TRBJ1-2; 8 bases are shared with TRBD1. The V segment lost 6 bases and the J segment 5 bases; nucleotides outside the gene matches: 8. The CDR3 sequence is 14 residues long. From germline, CDR1 is MDHEN and CDR2 SYDVKM. The CDR3 DNA follows: TGTGCCAGCAGGGACAGGGCCCATCCTTATGGCTACACCTTC. It yields the protein CASRDRAHPYGYTF.

The V and J genes are TRBV5-1 and TRBJ2-7; no firm D call. Germline V gene sequence: CDR1 SGHRS, CDR2 YFSETQ. The ends were cut back, 2 bases at V and 3 bases at J, with 15 bases in the middle. The length of the CDR3 is 15 residues. The CDR3 nucleotides read TGCGCCAGCAGCTTAGGACCAGAAGAAGACTACGAGCAGTACTTC. Encoded protein: CASSLGPEEDYEQYF.

The chain combines TRBV28 with TRBJ1-5, with unresolved D. The CDR3 has 15 residues. Germline CDR1 and CDR2: MDHEN and SYDVKM. The germline V and J ends were trimmed by 5 bases and 4 bases, with 15 bases remaining between them. The CDR3 reads CASSLQVGSNQPQHF. The DNA of the CDR3 is TGTGCCAGCAGTCTGCAGGTCGGGTCAAATCAGCCCCAGCATTTT.

J is TRBJ2-2 and V is TRBV6-5; 7 bases map to TRBD2. The germline gives CDR1 MNHEY, CDR2 SVGAGI. This CDR3 contains 15 residues. Trimming took 4 bases from V and 7 from J; bases not matched to a gene: 9. The CDR3 DNA is TGTGCCAGCAGTTTTCTAGCGGCTTTTAGCGGGGAGCTGTTTTTT. Encoded protein: CASSFLAAFSGELFF.